The next 9 T cell receptor beta chains were all read from a single sample in a study of cytotoxic CD8 clonotypes in ibrutinib-treated CLL. Profiled with immunoSEQ multiplex PCR; TCRdb holds only in-frame clones, not every one. The profile shows about 150,000 clones, 76% of them singletons. The sequencing used PBMCs, collected after 24 months of ibrutinib treatment. Source of these receptors: a human donor with chronic lymphocytic leukemia.

A note on this clone: At one boundary the junction diverges from the germline segment, which might be a read error. This chain uses TRBV6-1 with TRBJ2-2; D unclear. This CDR3 comprises 13 residues. The germline gives CDR1 MNHNS, CDR2 SASEGT. DNA of the CDR3: TGTGCCAGCAGTGGAACAAACATCGGGGAGCTGTTTTTT. Its protein product is CASSGTNIGELFF.

The chain recombines TRBV5-1 with TRBJ2-3; D may correspond to TRBD1 or TRBD2 (5 bases each). The CDR3 loop spans 13 amino acids. Germline CDR1 is SGHRS and CDR2 is YFSETQ. The V end lost 7 bases, the J end lost 2 bases, and 11 bases lay between the germline ends. CDR3 in amino acids: CASGGGDTDTQYF. CDR3 nucleotide sequence: TGCGCCAGCGGGGGTGGGGACACAGATACGCAGTATTTT.

The genes are TRBV4-3 and TRBJ2-1; TRBD2 is a possible D gene (5 bases). V lost 8 bases to trimming and J lost 0 bases, with 11 bases between them. The CDR3 runs 14 residues. CDR1 LGHNA and CDR2 YSLEER come from the germline V gene. The CDR3 coding sequence is TGCGCCAGCGCGCGGGTGAGCTCCTACAATGAGCAGTTCTTC. Amino acids: CASARVSSYNEQFF.

V usage is TRBV2 and J usage is TRBJ2-2; D uncertain. CDR1 SNHLY and CDR2 FYNNEI come from the germline V gene. The CDR3 spans 14 residues. V was shortened by 4 bases and J by 5 bases, with 11 bases between the two germline ends. CDR3 nucleotides: TGTGCCAGCAGTGGGGTGGCCCGTACCGGGGAGCTGTTTTTT. It yields the protein CASSGVARTGELFF.

The rearrangement uses TRBV15 and TRBJ2-7; D may correspond to TRBD1 or TRBD2 (5 bases each). Germline V gene lookup returns CDR1 LNHNV and CDR2 YYDKDF (reference sequence). Trimming stripped 8 bases from V and 1 base from J, with 15 bases between. The CDR3 has 14 residues. The CDR3 reads CATSNGARSYEQYF. In DNA, the CDR3 is TGTGCCACCTCGAACGGGGCACGGTCCTACGAGCAGTACTTC.

This rearrangement joins TRBV6-5 to TRBJ2-7; possibly TRBD2 for D (6 bases). CDR3 size: 14 residues. Germline CDR1 and CDR2: MNHEY and SVGAGI. V was shortened by 6 bases and J by 3 bases, with 15 bases between the two germline ends. In DNA, the CDR3 is TGTGCCAGCAGGACCGGGGGAGTAAGCTACGAGCAGTACTTC. Protein: CASRTGGVSYEQYF.

This clone has at least ten counts. The chain joins TRBV11-1 to TRBJ1-6, with D uncertain. V lost 5 bases, J lost 7 bases, and 12 bases lay in between. Germline CDR1 and CDR2: SGHAT and FQDESV (reference sequence). The CDR3 has 14 residues. CDR3 DNA sequence: TGTGCCAGCAGCCCCCGGGGTAACAATTCACCCCTCCACTTT. It is translated as CASSPRGNNSPLHF.

The chain employs TRBV6-5 and TRBJ1-5; no firm D call. The ends were cut back, 2 bases at V and 7 bases at J, with 9 bases in the middle. This CDR3 comprises 13 residues. The germline V gene encodes CDR1 MNHEY and CDR2 SVGAGI. CDR3 sequence: CASSYAPAQPQHF. The CDR3 DNA is TGTGCCAGCAGTTACGCCCCTGCCCAGCCCCAGCATTTT.

This clone has a handful of counts. This chain joins TRBV21-1 and TRBJ2-1; TRBD1, the table's D call, was not compared with the DNA. TRBV21-1 is labeled a pseudogene. This CDR3 has 17 residues. CDR3 residues: CASTLAGGQFTYNEQFF. The CDR3 nucleotides are TGTGCCAGCACCCTCGCTGGGGGACAGTTCACCTACAATGAGCAGTTCTTC.